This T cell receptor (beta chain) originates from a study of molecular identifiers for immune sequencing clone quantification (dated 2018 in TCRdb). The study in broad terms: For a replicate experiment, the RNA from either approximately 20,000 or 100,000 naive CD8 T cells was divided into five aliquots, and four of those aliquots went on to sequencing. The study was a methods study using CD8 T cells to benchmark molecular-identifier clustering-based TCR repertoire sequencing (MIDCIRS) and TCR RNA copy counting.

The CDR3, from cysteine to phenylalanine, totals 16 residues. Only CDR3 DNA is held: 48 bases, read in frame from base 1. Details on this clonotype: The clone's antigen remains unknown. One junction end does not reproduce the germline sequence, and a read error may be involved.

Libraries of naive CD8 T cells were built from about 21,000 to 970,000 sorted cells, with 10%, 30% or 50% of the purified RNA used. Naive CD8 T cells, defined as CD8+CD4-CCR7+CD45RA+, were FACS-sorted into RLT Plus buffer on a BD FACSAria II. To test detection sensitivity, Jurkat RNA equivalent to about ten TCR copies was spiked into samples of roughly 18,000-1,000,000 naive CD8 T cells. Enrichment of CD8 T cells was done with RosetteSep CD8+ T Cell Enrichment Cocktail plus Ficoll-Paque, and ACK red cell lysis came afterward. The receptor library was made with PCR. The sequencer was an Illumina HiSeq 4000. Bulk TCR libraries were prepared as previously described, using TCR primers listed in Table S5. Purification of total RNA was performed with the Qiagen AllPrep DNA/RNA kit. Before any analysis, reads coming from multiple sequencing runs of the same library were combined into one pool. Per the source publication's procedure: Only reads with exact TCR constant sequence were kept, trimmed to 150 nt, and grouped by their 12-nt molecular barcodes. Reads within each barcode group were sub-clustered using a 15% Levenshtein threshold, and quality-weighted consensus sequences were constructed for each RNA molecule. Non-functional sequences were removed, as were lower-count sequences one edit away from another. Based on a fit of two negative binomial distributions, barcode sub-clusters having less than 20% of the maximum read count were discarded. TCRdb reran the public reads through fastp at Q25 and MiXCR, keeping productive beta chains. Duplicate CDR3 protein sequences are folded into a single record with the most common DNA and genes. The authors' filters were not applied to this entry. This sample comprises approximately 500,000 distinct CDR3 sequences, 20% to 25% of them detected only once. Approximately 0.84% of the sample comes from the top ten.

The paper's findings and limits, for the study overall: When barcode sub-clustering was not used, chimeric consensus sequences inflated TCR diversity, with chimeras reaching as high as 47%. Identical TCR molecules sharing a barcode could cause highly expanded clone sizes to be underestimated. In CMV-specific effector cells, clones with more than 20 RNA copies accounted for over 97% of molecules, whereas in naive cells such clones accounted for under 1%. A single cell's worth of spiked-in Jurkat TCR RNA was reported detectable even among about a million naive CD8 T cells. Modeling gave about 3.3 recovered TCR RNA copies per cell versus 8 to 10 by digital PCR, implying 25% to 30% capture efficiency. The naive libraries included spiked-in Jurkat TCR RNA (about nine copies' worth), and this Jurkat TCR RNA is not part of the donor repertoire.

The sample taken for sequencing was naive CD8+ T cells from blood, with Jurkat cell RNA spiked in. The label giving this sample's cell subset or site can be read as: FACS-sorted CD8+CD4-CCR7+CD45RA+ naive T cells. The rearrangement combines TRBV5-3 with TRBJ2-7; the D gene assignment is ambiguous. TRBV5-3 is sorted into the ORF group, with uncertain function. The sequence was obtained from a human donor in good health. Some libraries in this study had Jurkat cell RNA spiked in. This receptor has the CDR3 CASSLEGNSRMDEQYF. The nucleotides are TGTGCCAGCAGCTTGGAAGGAAATAGCCGAATGGACGAGCAGTACTTC.